The 29 T cell receptor beta chains listed next were all sequenced from one sample in a study of Ad26.COV2.S vaccination and SARS-CoV-2 variants. The treatment: 15 to 20 received Ad26.COV2.S at low or high dose, single or two shots; roughly 5 received placebo; per-sample allocation not given. The investigators took samples on day 63 after the first vaccine or placebo injection. TCRdb keeps only in-frame clones here, not all; method: immunoSEQ multiplex PCR. The data show roughly 410,000 clones, roughly 80% seen once. The sequenced sample was peripheral blood, obtained in a trial of Ad26.COV2.S vaccine versus placebo. These receptors all come from a person between 18 and 59 years old who received the Ad26.COV2.S COVID-19 vaccine or a placebo.

The genes are TRBV2 and TRBJ2-1; 10 bases are shared with TRBD1. After removal of 8 bases from V and 8 bases from J, the junction contained 6 bases not matched to a gene. In germline, CDR1 is SNHLY, CDR2 FYNNEI. The CDR3 contains 13 residues. CDR3 sequence reads: CASGGQGMDEQFF. CDR3 in DNA: TGTGCCAGCGGGGGACAGGGGATGGATGAGCAGTTCTTC.

This chain joins TRBV28 and TRBJ2-2; no clear D. Germline CDR1 reads MDHEN; CDR2 reads SYDVKM. The CDR3 is 16 residues long. Trimming stripped 7 bases from V and 0 bases from J, with 15 bases between. The CDR3 region is CASTPWAVSNTGELFF. In DNA, the CDR3 is TGTGCCAGCACCCCTTGGGCAGTTTCGAACACCGGGGAGCTGTTTTTT.

The chain recombines TRBV5-6 with TRBJ1-5; 7 nucleotides line up with TRBD1. The CDR3 runs to 16 residues. Germline V gives CDR1 SGHDT, CDR2 YYEEEE. Trimming cost V 4 bases and J 0 bases; bases outside gene matches: 7. CDR3 residues: CASSLQGGYSNQPQHF. The CDR3 DNA reads TGTGCCAGCAGCCTCCAGGGGGGATATAGCAATCAGCCCCAGCATTTT.

The CDR3 DNA reads TGTGCCAGCAGCCCCAGTCGTAATCCCTATGGCTACACCTTC. Encoded protein: CASSPSRNPYGYTF. The chain uses TRBV11-2 and TRBJ1-2; unclear D gene. Germline V gives CDR1 SGHAT, CDR2 FQNNGV. The CDR3 sequence is 14 residues long. With 5 bases removed from V and 4 bases from J, the gap between germline ends came to 14 bases.

V is TRBV2 and J is TRBJ2-1; a weak D match, TRBD2 (5 bases). Trimming pared 5 bases from V and 7 bases from J, leaving 9 bases between. The CDR3 is 12 residues long. Germline V gene sequence: CDR1 SNHLY, CDR2 FYNNEI. The CDR3 nucleotides are TGTGCCAGCAGTTTTGGCGGGAATGAGCAGTTCTTC. Amino acid sequence: CASSFGGNEQFF.

This clone has at least ten counts. V gene TRBV20-1 combines with J gene TRBJ1-2; D is unresolved. Trimming shortened V by 3 bases and J by 4 bases, and 6 bases separated the two germline ends. The CDR3 is 11 amino acids. Germline CDR1 reads DFQATT; CDR2 reads SNEGSKA (reference sequence). Here the CDR3 reads CSASSAYGYTF. The CDR3 DNA follows: TGCAGTGCTAGTTCAGCCTATGGCTACACCTTC.

This chain connects TRBV2 to TRBJ1-1, with D unclear. This CDR3 is built from 15 residues. Germline V gene data show CDR1 as SNHLY and CDR2 as FYNNEI. V was trimmed by 2 bases and J by 0 bases, leaving 10 bases between them. Written as DNA, the CDR3 is TGTGCCAGCAGTGAATTCACCGTTTTGAACACTGAAGCTTTCTTT. As protein: CASSEFTVLNTEAFF.

The chain is built from TRBV5-4 and TRBJ1-2, with 8 bases identical to TRBD1. CDR1 is SGHNT and CDR2 is YYREEE in the germline V gene (reference sequence). V was clipped by 4 bases and J by 0 bases; unmatched bases: 5. The CDR3 loop spans 15 amino acids. As DNA, the CDR3 is TGTGCCAGCAGCGAACAGGGGGGAGCTAACTATGGCTACACCTTC. This encodes CASSEQGGANYGYTF.

The chain recombines TRBV5-5 with TRBJ2-7; a weak D match, TRBD1 (5 bases). Per the germline V gene, CDR1 is SGHKS and CDR2 is YYEKEE (reference sequence). Trimming left V 2 bases short and J 7 bases short, with 19 bases between. This CDR3 is 15 amino acids long. CDR3 nucleotides: TGTGCCAGCAGCTTAGTCATAAAGCAGGGCGGAGAGCAGTACTTC. It translates to CASSLVIKQGGEQYF.

This sequence joins TRBV7-2 and TRBJ1-4; D not certain. CDR3 size: 17 residues. The V gene lost 2 bases and the J gene lost 6 bases, with 19 bases spanning the gap. CDR1 and CDR2 (germline): SGHTA, FQGNSA. This CDR3 is CASSLTSRRIQDEKLFF. As DNA, the CDR3 is TGTGCCAGCAGCTTAACGTCACGCCGCATTCAGGATGAAAAACTGTTTTTT.

This chain joins TRBV4-3 and TRBJ2-3; D assignment may be TRBD1 or TRBD2 (5 bases each). Germline lookup yields CDR1 LGHNA and CDR2 YSLEER. V dropped 1 base and J dropped 3 bases, with 11 bases sitting between them. The CDR3 is 15 amino acids. The DNA of the CDR3 is TGCGCCAGCAGCCAAGGGGGGTTTAGGACAGATACGCAGTATTTT. This sequence encodes CASSQGGFRTDTQYF.

This rearrangement joins TRBV19 to TRBJ2-7, with a tentative D call TRBD1 (6 bases). Trimming took 5 bases from V and 3 from J, leaving 17 bases between them. Germline V CDR1 and CDR2: LNHDA, SQIVND (reference sequence). CDR3 length: 15 amino acids. The CDR3 DNA reads as TGTGCCAGTAGTGATCCCGGGACAAGTATCTACGAGCAGTACTTC. Translated, it gives CASSDPGTSIYEQYF.

This clone was counted between two and nine times. This rearrangement joins TRBV27 to TRBJ2-7, with TRBD2 matching 9 bases. The CDR3 sequence is 13 residues long. The V gene end was trimmed by 8 bases and the J gene end by 2 bases; junction bases not matched to a gene: 4. From germline, CDR1 is MNHEY and CDR2 SMNVEV (reference sequence). CDR3 sequence reads: CASRLADAYEQYF. The DNA of the CDR3 is TGTGCCAGCCGACTAGCGGACGCCTACGAGCAGTACTTC.

This rearrangement joins TRBV2 to TRBJ1-1, with D perhaps matching TRBD1 (5 bases). V shed 8 bases and J shed 0 bases, with 13 bases lying between them. The CDR3 contains 14 residues. Per germline, CDR1 SNHLY and CDR2 FYNNEI. CDR3 protein: CASRGDRLNTEAFF. The CDR3 coding sequence is TGTGCCAGCCGGGGTGACAGACTGAACACTGAAGCTTTCTTT.

V and J are TRBV7-3 and TRBJ1-1, with a weak D call TRBD1 (6 bases). In germline, CDR1 is SGHTA, CDR2 FQGTGA. Trimming took 1 base from V and 6 from J, leaving 15 bases between them. The CDR3 runs 15 residues. The CDR3 loop reads CASSLNTGYRAEAFF. CDR3 coding DNA: TGTGCCAGCAGCTTAAACACAGGGTATCGCGCTGAAGCTTTCTTT.

V and J are TRBV18 and TRBJ2-5; TRBD1 or TRBD2 may be the D gene (5 bases each). V was shortened by 6 bases and J by 5 bases, with 13 bases between the two germline ends. This CDR3 region has 13 residues. Germline V gene data show CDR1 as KGHSH and CDR2 as LQKENI. The DNA for the CDR3 is TGTGCCAGCTCCCTGATCTGGGGGGAGACCCAGTACTTC. As protein: CASSLIWGETQYF.

This CDR3 is CASSLMDRGPNTEAFF. CDR3 coding DNA: TGTGCCAGCAGTTTGATGGACAGGGGCCCGAACACTGAAGCTTTCTTT. The chain carries TRBV27 and TRBJ1-1; TRBD1 aligns across 9 bases. V was pared by 3 bases and J by 1 base, with 6 bases of the junction left unmatched. The CDR3 totals 16 residues. Germline values: CDR1 MNHEY, CDR2 SMNVEV (reference sequence).

This sequence joins TRBV9 and TRBJ2-7; 7 bases line up with TRBD1. The CDR3 totals 13 residues. The V segment lost 9 bases and the J segment 1 base; nucleotides outside the gene matches: 7. The germline V gene encodes CDR1 SGDLS and CDR2 YYNGEE. The CDR3 sequence is CATDQGDSYEQYF. CDR3 in DNA: TGTGCCACCGATCAGGGGGATTCCTACGAGCAGTACTTC.

The sample holds a few counts of this clone. The chain uses TRBV12-5 and TRBJ1-6; perhaps TRBD1 as D (6 bases). CDR1 and CDR2 (germline): LGHNT, FRNRAP. The CDR3 loop spans 19 amino acids. With 1 base removed from V and 1 base from J, the gap between germline ends came to 17 bases. The DNA for the CDR3 is TGTGCTAGTGGTTTGGCGCCCTCAGGGGTTCGATCCTATAATTCACCCCTCCACTTT. Its protein product is CASGLAPSGVRSYNSPLHF.

The gene calls are TRBV6-2 or TRBV6-3 and TRBJ2-3, with D perhaps matching TRBD2 (7 bases). Germline CDR1 and CDR2: MNHEY and SVGEGT. The CDR3 length is 16 residues. Between the trimmed V and J ends, which lost 2 bases and 3 bases, there was a span of 15 bases. Written as DNA, the CDR3 is TGTGCCAGCAGTTACCTTTCAGGGGAGGGTACAGATACGCAGTATTTT. It yields the protein CASSYLSGEGTDTQYF.

The chain employs TRBV4-2 and TRBJ1-2; 9 bases are a match to TRBD1. This CDR3 contains 17 residues. J gave up 5 bases and V 6 bases, and 16 bases lay outside the gene matches. Germline V lookup: CDR1 LGHNA, CDR2 YNFKEQ. Here the CDR3 reads CASSQIMGQGSGYGYTF. CDR3 DNA: TGTGCCAGCAGTCAAATTATGGGACAGGGAAGTGGGTATGGCTACACCTTC.

V gene TRBV12-3 or TRBV12-4 combines with J gene TRBJ2-7; D is possibly TRBD2 (6 bases). The CDR3 covers 13 residues. V was cut by 3 bases and J by 6 bases, with 12 bases left in between. CDR3 bases: TGTGCCAGCAGTTTGATGGAGGGTAGCGAGCAGTACTTC. It encodes CASSLMEGSEQYF.

The chain recombines TRBV5-4 with TRBJ1-1; no firm D call. V shed 2 bases and J shed 0 bases, with 5 bases lying between them. The germline gives CDR1 SGHNT, CDR2 YYREEE (reference sequence). This CDR3 spans 13 amino acids. The CDR3 nucleotides read TGTGCCAGCAGCTTATCAATGAACACTGAAGCTTTCTTT. This encodes CASSLSMNTEAFF.

The chain recombines TRBV4-1 with TRBJ1-3; D unclear. The CDR3 totals 13 residues. Trimming stripped 4 bases from V and 6 bases from J, with 10 bases between. In germline, CDR1 is MGHRA, CDR2 YSYEKL. The CDR3 protein is CASSRVGANTIYF. In DNA, the CDR3 is TGCGCCAGCAGCCGGGTGGGCGCAAACACCATATATTTT.

The genes are TRBV9 and TRBJ2-7; D perhaps matches TRBD2 (5 bases). Trimming pared 1 base from V and 0 bases from J, leaving 11 bases between. The CDR3 consists of 15 residues. CDR1 and CDR2 (germline): SGDLS, YYNGEE. CDR3 bases: TGTGCCAGCAGCGTAAAGCGGTCATTCTCCTACGAGCAGTACTTC. Its protein product is CASSVKRSFSYEQYF.

The chain joins TRBV5-4 to TRBJ2-7, with D tentatively TRBD1 or TRBD2 (5 bases each). The CDR3 loop spans 13 amino acids. Between the trimmed V and J ends, which lost 4 bases and 3 bases, there was a span of 11 bases. The V gene's germline CDR1 is SGHNT and CDR2 YYREEE (reference sequence). CDR3 protein: CASSRPGSYEQYF. In DNA form, the CDR3 reads TGTGCCAGCAGCCGCCCAGGGAGCTACGAGCAGTACTTC.

The sample holds one count of this clone. The genes are TRBV18 and TRBJ2-1; D perhaps matches TRBD2 (6 bases). This CDR3 has 13 amino acids. V was trimmed by 2 bases and J by 8 bases, leaving 10 bases between them. From germline, CDR1 is KGHSH and CDR2 LQKENI. CDR3 DNA sequence: TGTGCCAGCTCACCAGGTTGGGGGGATGAGCAGTTCTTC. Translated, it gives CASSPGWGDEQFF.

The chain is built from TRBV19 and TRBJ1-5; no clear D. CDR3 length: 15 residues. Germline CDR1 LNHDA, CDR2 SQIVND (reference sequence). Trimming took off 2 bases at V and 4 bases at J, with 12 bases between the two ends. The CDR3 sequence is CASSIQTPTNQPQHF. The CDR3 nucleotides are TGTGCCAGTAGTATACAGACACCTACTAATCAGCCCCAGCATTTT.

The chain employs TRBV5-1 and TRBJ1-2; D is possibly TRBD1 (5 bases). This CDR3 region has 14 residues. V shed 4 bases and J shed 7 bases, with 17 bases lying between them. Germline-derived CDR1 and CDR2 are SGHRS and YFSETQ. The CDR3 protein is CASSNRDGSGGYTF. The DNA for the CDR3 is TGCGCCAGCAGCAACCGGGACGGTTCGGGTGGCTACACCTTC.